Each of the 17 T cell receptor beta chains below was sequenced from the same sample in a study of blood T cells in healthy people across ages. A sample-barcoded 5' primer and a J-beta primer mix were used in a second PCR of roughly 6 to 12 cycles. One entry per CDR3 protein results from TCRdb running MiXCR on the 5' RACE reads. The table lists 800,000 to 950,000 distinct CDR3 sequences, approximately 32% of them singletons. Separately, the same data were catalogued under a study of T cells of mothers and their children.

Input material: blood. The origin of the receptors is a woman between 40 and 55 years old in good health.

V is TRBV2 and J is TRBJ2-5; a weak D match, TRBD2 (5 bases). Germline CDR1 and CDR2: SNHLY and FYNNEI. The CDR3 is made up of 13 amino acids. V lost 4 bases and J 7 bases, leaving 13 bases between the germline ends. The CDR3 coding sequence is TGTGCCAGCAGTGTAGAGGGCCGGGGGACCCAGTACTTC. Translation gives CASSVEGRGTQYF.

Many counts were recorded for this clonotype. The rearrangement links TRBV4-1 to TRBJ1-2, with 7 bases lining up with TRBD1. Germline V gene data show CDR1 as MGHRA and CDR2 as YSYEKL. The V segment lost 0 bases and the J segment 4 bases; nucleotides outside the gene matches: 11. The CDR3 is made up of 17 amino acids. Here the CDR3 DNA reads TGCGCCAGCAGCCAAGATACGGCCCGAGGGGGCGCCTATGGCTACACCTTC. Its protein product is CASSQDTARGGAYGYTF.

At least ten counts were recorded for this clonotype. This rearrangement joins TRBV20-1 to TRBJ1-2; D is possibly TRBD1 (6 bases). Germline CDR1 is DFQATT and CDR2 is SNEGSKA (reference sequence). This CDR3 is built from 13 residues. Trimming stripped 6 bases from V and 4 bases from J, with 15 bases between. CDR3: CSAPRGGPYGYTF. The CDR3 region has the DNA TGCAGTGCCCCAAGAGGGGGGCCCTATGGCTACACCTTC.

The chain uses TRBV6-6 and TRBJ2-4; D is perhaps TRBD2 (5 bases). The end of the DNA fits TRBJ2-7 better, so the J call may be wrong. Per germline, CDR1 MNHNY and CDR2 SVGAGI (reference sequence). This CDR3 has 13 amino acids. This CDR3 reads CASSTQPGYEQYF. CDR3 nucleotide sequence: TGTGCCAGCAGCACGCAGCCGGGATACGAGCAGTACTTC.

The rearrangement links TRBV5-1 to TRBJ1-2, with 10 bases that match TRBD1. The CDR3 consists of 14 residues. Germline V gives CDR1 SGHRS, CDR2 YFSETQ. Losses at the gene ends were 5 bases for V and 4 bases for J; bases not matched to a gene: 5. The CDR3 bases are TGCGCCAGCAGGCCGGGACAGGGGATCTATGGCTACACCTTC. As protein: CASRPGQGIYGYTF.

A note on this clonotype: It is likely a read error, because the conserved phenylalanine at the end of the CDR3 is missing. The V call is TRBV6-5, the J call TRBJ1-2; D is uncertain. The germline gives CDR1 MNHEY, CDR2 SVGAGI. V dropped 5 bases and J dropped 4 bases, with 11 bases sitting between them. This CDR3 is 13 amino acids long. CDR3 in amino acids: CASSLEFLYGYTV. CDR3 DNA: TGTGCCAGCAGTCTGGAATTTCTCTATGGCTACACCGTC.

V and J are TRBV7-8 and TRBJ2-7, with 8 bases identical to TRBD2. The tail of the sequence fits TRBJ2-5 better, so the J call may be wrong. Germline assignment: CDR1 SGHVS and CDR2 FQNEAQ. The CDR3 length is 14 residues. The CDR3 DNA follows: TGTGCCAGCAGCTCTTCGACTAGCGAGTTGACCCAGTACTTC. This codes for CASSSSTSELTQYF.

The genes are TRBV4-1 and TRBJ2-1; unclear D gene. Trimming pared 4 bases from V and 10 bases from J, leaving 14 bases between. Germline-derived CDR1 and CDR2 are MGHRA and YSYEKL. This CDR3 spans 13 amino acids. The CDR3 reads CASSPRRAGEQFF. Written as DNA, the CDR3 is TGCGCCAGCAGCCCCCGACGTGCCGGGGAGCAGTTCTTC.

The sample holds a few counts of this clonotype. J is TRBJ1-1 and V is TRBV29-1, with 7 bases fitting TRBD1. J lost 11 bases, V lost 6 bases, and 15 bases had no gene match. Germline V CDR1 and CDR2: SQVTM, ANQGSEA. This CDR3 contains 13 residues. CDR3 sequence: CSVRRDSSPAAFF. CDR3 coding DNA: TGCAGCGTGCGAAGGGACAGCTCTCCGGCCGCTTTCTTT.

Only a few counts were recorded for this clonotype. This chain links TRBV12-3 or TRBV12-4 with TRBJ1-2; the D is unclear. The CDR3 runs to 13 residues. V shed 3 bases and J shed 2 bases, with 7 bases lying between them. The CDR3 nucleotides read TGTGCCAGCAGTTTCTCGGAGAACTATGGCTACACCTTC. It translates to CASSFSENYGYTF.

This clonotype was seen only a few times. This may be a read error: a much more frequent sequence differs by one nucleotide. This chain links TRBV12-3 or TRBV12-4 with TRBJ2-1, with D tentatively TRBD1 (6 bases). There are 13 residues in the CDR3. The CDR3 region is CAGSSGDYNEQFF. The CDR3 coding sequence is TGTGCCGGCAGCTCAGGGGACTACAATGAGCAGTTCTTC.

The chain carries TRBV7-2 and TRBJ2-4, with D possibly being TRBD2 (6 bases). Trimming removed 2 bases from V and 5 bases from J, with 19 bases in between. Germline-derived CDR1 and CDR2 are SGHTA and FQGNSA. The CDR3 spans 17 residues. DNA for the CDR3: TGTGCCAGCAGCTTAATTCCATGGAGGAGGGCAGAAAACATTCAGTACTTC. Translating it yields CASSLIPWRRAENIQYF.

Concerning this clonotype itself: A much larger clone lies a single base off, so this may be a read error. The genes are TRBV6-6 and TRBJ2-3; the match to TRBD2 covers 7 bases. CDR1 and CDR2 from the germline V gene are MNHNY and SVGAGI (reference sequence). The trim removed 11 bases at V and 6 bases at J, leaving 8 bases unmatched. The CDR3 runs to 12 residues. CDR3 loop: CACGSSLDTQYF. The CDR3 DNA follows: TGTGCCTGCGGGAGTAGTCTTGATACGCAGTATTTT.

At least ten counts were recorded for this clonotype. The chain's CDR3 is CASSSPGTGRNSYGYTF. CDR3 nucleotides: TGTGCCAGCAGTTCTCCAGGAACAGGACGGAATTCCTATGGCTACACCTTC. J is TRBJ1-2 and V is TRBV12-3 or TRBV12-4; possible D gene TRBD1, 5 bases. This CDR3 is built from 17 residues. Between the trimmed V and J ends, which lost 4 bases and 4 bases, there was a span of 22 bases.

This clonotype was observed many times. The chain joins TRBV7-3 to TRBJ1-1, with 8 bases identical to TRBD1. CDR1 and CDR2 from the germline V gene are SGHTA and FQGTGA. J lost 5 bases, V lost 5 bases, and 7 bases had no gene match. The length of the CDR3 is 14 residues. CDR3 nucleotides: TGTGCCAGCAGCGTAGGGACAGGAGGAACTGAAGCTTTCTTT. Translating gives CASSVGTGGTEAFF. Complete variable domain (other parts from reference TRBV7-3 and TRBJ1-1): GAGVSQTPSNKVTEKGKYVELRCDPISGHTALYWYRQSLGQGPEFLIYFQGTGAADDSGLPNDRFFAVRPEGSVSTLKIQRTERGDSAVYLCASSVGTGGTEAFFGQGTRLTVV.

This chain links TRBV15 with TRBJ2-7; TRBD1 agrees at 9 bases. The CDR3 extends over 16 amino acids. In germline, CDR1 is LNHNV, CDR2 YYDKDF (reference sequence). The V segment lost 3 bases and the J segment 2 bases; nucleotides outside the gene matches: 8. CDR3 region: CATSSLDRGEPYEQYF. The DNA of the CDR3 is TGTGCCACCAGCAGTTTGGACAGGGGTGAACCCTACGAGCAGTACTTC.

The chain combines TRBV2 with TRBJ2-5, with D tentatively TRBD1 or TRBD2 (5 bases each). The CDR3 loop spans 13 amino acids. Germline-derived CDR1 and CDR2 are SNHLY and FYNNEI. V lost 8 bases to trimming and J lost 11 bases, with 21 bases between them. In DNA form, the CDR3 reads TGTGCCAGCGAACGGGATAGGGGATTCGTGCAGTACTTC. It codes for CASERDRGFVQYF. Based on the CDR3 plus reference TRBV2 and TRBJ2-5, the full variable domain is EPEVTQTPSHQVTQMGQEVILRCVPISNHLYFYWYRQILGQKVEFLVSFYNNEISEKSEIFDDQFSVERPDGSNFTLKIRSTKLEDSAMYFCASERDRGFVQYFGPGTRLLVL.